What follows are 7 T cell receptor beta chains derived from one specimen sequenced in a study of shared clonotypes between healthy human individuals. The protocol was immunoSEQ multiplex PCR, while the TCRdb copy is restricted to in-frame clones and leaves out a portion. The table has about 1.1 million clones, about 84% seen once. Material for sequencing was memory CD4+ T cells from PBMCs. Subset specified: CD45RA-negative fraction. The receptors shown here come from a man aged 18-30 years in good health. Some clones in this sample may be carry-over from other donors' samples.

The V and J genes are TRBV2 and TRBJ2-5, with D maybe TRBD1 (5 bases). The CDR3 loop spans 13 amino acids. V dropped 6 bases and J dropped 5 bases, with 13 bases sitting between them. Germline-derived CDR1 and CDR2 are SNHLY and FYNNEI. In DNA, the CDR3 is TGTGCCAGCAGGACCCAGGGTGGGGAGACCCAGTACTTC. It codes for CASRTQGGETQYF.

This clone was seen only a few times. This sequence joins TRBV28 and TRBJ2-1; the D gene is possibly TRBD1 (6 bases). V was shortened by 6 bases and J by 9 bases, with 15 bases between the two germline ends. The CDR3 is made up of 13 amino acids. The germline V gene encodes CDR1 MDHEN and CDR2 SYDVKM. DNA of the CDR3: TGTGCCAGCAGCCTAACCCTAGGGGGTGAGCAGTTCTTC. The encoded protein is CASSLTLGGEQFF. Complete variable domain (other parts from reference TRBV28 and TRBJ2-1): DVKVTQSSRYLVKRTGEKVFLECVQDMDHENMFWYRQDPGLGLRLIYFSYDVKMKEKGDIPEGYSVSREKKERFSLILESASTNQTSMYLCASSLTLGGEQFFGPGTRLTVL.

V usage is TRBV19 and J usage is TRBJ2-1; 13 nucleotides line up with TRBD2. V lost 5 bases, J lost 7 bases, and 17 bases stayed unmatched. This CDR3 contains 19 residues. The V gene's germline CDR1 is LNHDA and CDR2 SQIVND (reference sequence). The CDR3 nucleotides read TGTGCCAGTAGTCCCCCCTTAGCGGGACTAGCGGGAAATCGGAATGAGCAGTTCTTC. Translated, it gives CASSPPLAGLAGNRNEQFF.

This clone was counted at least ten times. V is TRBV27 and J is TRBJ2-1; D call uncertain. CDR3 length: 15 amino acids. Germline CDR1 is MNHEY and CDR2 is SMNVEV (reference sequence). V lost 5 bases to trimming and J lost 10 bases, with 21 bases between them. The CDR3 is CASSLQLGPRWEQFF. CDR3 in DNA: TGTGCCAGCAGTCTCCAGTTAGGACCCCGTTGGGAGCAGTTCTTC.

The sample holds a few counts of this clone. The identical CDR3 is also encoded by other nucleotide sequences in the sample. This rearrangement joins TRBV5-1 to TRBJ2-3; D not certain. The V and J ends lost 1 base and 4 bases respectively, with 1 base between them. This CDR3 has 11 residues. CDR1 is SGHRS, CDR2 YFSETQ, per germline. CDR3 coding DNA: TGCGCCAGCAGCTTGTCAGATACGCAGTATTTT. Residues: CASSLSDTQYF.

The chain combines TRBV5-3 with TRBJ2-6; D not resolved. TRBV5-3 is an ORF for which the function is uncertain. V lost 1 base and J lost 0, with 11 bases in between. The CDR3 length is 17 residues. The CDR3 region has the DNA TGTGCCAGAAGCTTGTCCGTCAAGGACTCTGGGGCCAACGTCCTGACTTTC. Protein: CARSLSVKDSGANVLTF.

About this clone: Distinct nucleotide sequences in the sample also encode this CDR3. V gene TRBV5-6 combines with J gene TRBJ2-7; 10 nucleotides align to TRBD2. Unmatched junction bases numbered 3, after V lost 6 bases and J lost 0 bases. The germline V gene encodes CDR1 SGHDT and CDR2 YYEEEE. This CDR3 is built from 14 residues. DNA of the CDR3: TGTGCCAGCATACGGACTAGCGGCTCCTACGAGCAGTACTTC. Its translation: CASIRTSGSYEQYF.